Listed below are T cell receptor beta chains from one sample, sequenced in a study of blood T cell repertoires in COVID-19. Clones were sequenced by immunoSEQ multiplex PCR, and TCRdb holds only the in-frame ones, with some missing. Here the sample spans approximately 220,000 clones, approximately 87% being singletons. The sequenced material came from peripheral blood. The source of these receptors is a woman between 50 and 59 years old with acute or convalescent COVID-19. Each CDR3 is given with its conserved first and last residue. Fields, in order: CDR3 length, clone size, D gene, V gene, J gene, CDR3 DNA, CDR3 protein. The D gene is left open where the match is weak. The size field is filled for only some rows; it gives once, few, many or a size class.

length: 15
size: NA
D: NA
V: TRBV6-5
J: TRBJ1-1
DNA: TGTGCCAGCAGTTACTCAAGGGAGATGAACACTGAAGCTTTCTTT
CDR3: CASSYSREMNTEAFF

length: 16
size: NA
D: TRBD1
V: TRBV19
J: TRBJ2-5
DNA: TGTGCCAGTAGTCCCCGACAGGGGCTTAGCGGAGAGACCCAGTACTTC
CDR3: CASSPRQGLSGETQYF

length: 12
size: NA
D: NA
V: TRBV30
J: TRBJ1-2
DNA: TGTGCCTGGGGAGTAGGAGGGGATGGCTACACCTTC
CDR3: CAWGVGGDGYTF

length: 14
size: few
D: NA
V: TRBV5-4
J: TRBJ2-1
DNA: TGTGCCAGCAGCTTGCCAGGGGCGGTAAATGAGCAGTTCTTC
CDR3: CASSLPGAVNEQFF

length: 10
size: NA
D: NA
V: TRBV7-9
J: TRBJ1-2
DNA: TGTGCCAGCAGCCCCTTCTTCTACACCTTC
CDR3: CASSPFFYTF

length: 13
size: once
D: NA
V: TRBV11-3
J: TRBJ2-1
DNA: TGTGCCAGCAGCTTCTCCGCGGACAATGAGCAGTTCTTC
CDR3: CASSFSADNEQFF

length: 16
size: NA
D: NA
V: TRBV4-3
J: TRBJ1-4
DNA: TGCGCCAGCAGCCAAGTGAGCGGGGCCATTAATGAAAAACTGTTTTTT
CDR3: CASSQVSGAINEKLFF

length: 15
size: NA
D: TRBD1
V: TRBV19
J: TRBJ1-2
DNA: TGTGCCAGTAGTAGTGACAGGGGGCTCAGCTATGGCTACACCTTC
CDR3: CASSSDRGLSYGYTF

length: 11
size: once
D: NA
V: TRBV7-2
J: TRBJ2-1
DNA: TGTGCCAGCAGCTTTCGGTATGAGCAGTTCTTC
CDR3: CASSFRYEQFF

length: 14
size: few
D: NA
V: TRBV24-1
J: TRBJ1-2
DNA: TGTGCCACCAGTGATTCTACAGAGAACTATGGCTACACCTTC
CDR3: CATSDSTENYGYTF

length: 18
size: NA
D: TRBD2
V: TRBV27
J: TRBJ2-3
DNA: TGTGCCAGCAGTTTGGGACAGCTAGCGGGGGCGAATGCAGATACGCAGTATTTT
CDR3: CASSLGQLAGANADTQYF

length: 13
size: NA
D: TRBD1
V: TRBV7-2
J: TRBJ1-1
DNA: TGTGCCAGCAGCGCACAGGGGACCACTGAAGCTTTCTTT
CDR3: CASSAQGTTEAFF

length: 15
size: NA
D: NA
V: TRBV21-1
J: TRBJ1-6
DNA: TGTGCCAGCAGGGCGGGGGGGCCCTATAATTCACCCCTCCACTTT
CDR3: CASRAGGPYNSPLHF

length: 14
size: NA
D: NA
V: TRBV19
J: TRBJ2-2
DNA: TGTGCCAGTAGTCCGGGACAGAACACCGGGGAGCTGTTTTTT
CDR3: CASSPGQNTGELFF

length: 14
size: NA
D: TRBD1
V: TRBV19
J: TRBJ2-7
DNA: TGTGCCAGCAATACCGGGACAGGGTACAACGAGCAGTACTTC
CDR3: CASNTGTGYNEQYF

length: 16
size: NA
D: NA
V: TRBV4-3
J: TRBJ2-3
DNA: TGCGCCAGCAGCCACGAGACAGTTCTTAGCACAGATACGCAGTATTTT
CDR3: CASSHETVLSTDTQYF

length: 15
size: once
D: TRBD1
V: TRBV7-2
J: TRBJ1-3
DNA: TGTGCCAGCAGCTTCGACAGGGGATCTGGAAACACCATATATTTT
CDR3: CASSFDRGSGNTIYF

length: 16
size: NA
D: TRBD1
V: TRBV9
J: TRBJ2-5
DNA: TGTGCCAGCAGCGCCTCCGGGACAGGGGGATTGGAGACCCAGTACTTC
CDR3: CASSASGTGGLETQYF

length: 17
size: NA
D: TRBD1
V: TRBV19
J: TRBJ1-4
DNA: TGTGCCAGTTGTGGGGGGACAGGGGGAACAACTAATGAAAAACTGTTTTTT
CDR3: CASCGGTGGTTNEKLFF

length: 16
size: NA
D: TRBD1
V: TRBV4-2
J: TRBJ1-3
DNA: TGTGCCAGCAGCCCCCGTCCGACAGGGGTTGGAAACACCATATATTTT
CDR3: CASSPRPTGVGNTIYF

length: 11
size: NA
D: NA
V: TRBV20-1
J: TRBJ2-1
DNA: TGCAGTGCTAGAGATCTATCTGAGCAGTTCTTC
CDR3: CSARDLSEQFF

length: 15
size: NA
D: TRBD2
V: TRBV11-2
J: TRBJ2-5
DNA: TGTGCCAGCAGCCCCCATGGACTAGCGGAAGAGACCCAGTACTTC
CDR3: CASSPHGLAEETQYF

length: 12
size: NA
D: NA
V: TRBV30
J: TRBJ2-7
DNA: TGTGCCTGGAGCGACAGTGCCTACGAGCAGTACTTC
CDR3: CAWSDSAYEQYF

length: 14
size: NA
D: NA
V: TRBV7-8
J: TRBJ1-1
DNA: TGTGCCAGCAGCTTGGCGGGGATGAACACTGAAGCTTTCTTT
CDR3: CASSLAGMNTEAFF

length: 15
size: NA
D: NA
V: TRBV3-1/TRBV3-2
J: TRBJ1-4
DNA: TGTGCCAGCAGCCAGCCCGGGCAGGGTGGTGAAAAACTGTTTTTT
CDR3: CASSQPGQGGEKLFF

length: 13
size: NA
D: NA
V: TRBV5-6
J: TRBJ2-1
DNA: TGTGCCAGCACCTCGGTTTCGGGGAATGAGCAGTTCTTC
CDR3: CASTSVSGNEQFF

length: 15
size: NA
D: TRBD2
V: TRBV5-1
J: TRBJ2-7
DNA: TGCGCCAGCAGTCTTAGCGGGAGAGTTTCAAACGAGCAGTACTTC
CDR3: CASSLSGRVSNEQYF

length: 19
size: few
D: TRBD2
V: TRBV10-3
J: TRBJ2-2
DNA: TGTGCCATCAGTGAGTCCCCCCTAGGACTAGCGGGGGCCCCCGGGGAGCTGTTTTTT
CDR3: CAISESPLGLAGAPGELFF

length: 16
size: NA
D: NA
V: TRBV19
J: TRBJ1-1
DNA: TGTGCCAGTTCCCCCGTAAACCAGAGGGCGGGAAGTGAAGCTTTCTTT
CDR3: CASSPVNQRAGSEAFF

length: 18
size: NA
D: NA
V: TRBV6-6
J: TRBJ2-2
DNA: TGTGCCAGCAGTCCCTACACCGGACACCGAGCGAACACCGGGGAGCTGTTTTTT
CDR3: CASSPYTGHRANTGELFF

length: 15
size: NA
D: NA
V: TRBV5-4
J: TRBJ2-7
DNA: TGTGCCAGCAGCTCGGCCGGGACTCCATCCCACGAGCAGTACTTC
CDR3: CASSSAGTPSHEQYF

length: 14
size: NA
D: TRBD2
V: TRBV5-6
J: TRBJ2-3
DNA: TGTGCCAGCAGCTTCCCCGGGGAGGGGGATACGCAGTATTTT
CDR3: CASSFPGEGDTQYF

length: 16
size: NA
D: TRBD1
V: TRBV10-2
J: TRBJ1-6
DNA: TGCGCCAGCAGTGGAAATTTTGGGACAGGGGGATCACCCCTCCACTTT
CDR3: CASSGNFGTGGSPLHF

length: 14
size: once
D: TRBD2
V: TRBV2
J: TRBJ2-5
DNA: TGTGCCAGCAGGAAGACTAGCGTATGGGAGACCCAGTACTTC
CDR3: CASRKTSVWETQYF

length: 15
size: NA
D: TRBD2
V: TRBV2
J: TRBJ2-1
DNA: TGTGCCAGCAGTGACATAGCGGGGGGGCAAGATGAGCAGTTCTTC
CDR3: CASSDIAGGQDEQFF

length: 15
size: NA
D: NA
V: TRBV11-3
J: TRBJ1-1
DNA: TGTGCCAGCAGCTTAGAATCAGGTATGAACACTGAAGCTTTCTTT
CDR3: CASSLESGMNTEAFF

length: 14
size: NA
D: NA
V: TRBV7-8
J: TRBJ2-4
DNA: TGTGCCAGCTTTACCTGGAGGGCCAAAAACATTCAGTACTTC
CDR3: CASFTWRAKNIQYF

length: 16
size: NA
D: TRBD1
V: TRBV5-1
J: TRBJ1-3
DNA: TGCGCCAGCAGCAACCTAGGGACAGGAGGTGGAAACACCATATATTTT
CDR3: CASSNLGTGGGNTIYF

length: 15
size: NA
D: TRBD1
V: TRBV9
J: TRBJ2-7
DNA: TGTGCCAGCTCTACGGGGGGACAGGGGGCCTCGGAGCAGTACTTC
CDR3: CASSTGGQGASEQYF

length: 13
size: NA
D: TRBD1
V: TRBV29-1
J: TRBJ1-2
DNA: TGCAGCGGCGCGACAGGGGGGGACTATGGCTACACCTTC
CDR3: CSGATGGDYGYTF

length: 13
size: NA
D: NA
V: TRBV5-5
J: TRBJ2-3
DNA: TGTGCCAGCAGCTTGGGGCCTGCAGATACGCAGTATTTT
CDR3: CASSLGPADTQYF

length: 15
size: NA
D: NA
V: TRBV27
J: TRBJ2-6
DNA: TGTGCCAGCAGTTTTCTTCGCTCTGGGGCCAACGTCCTGACTTTC
CDR3: CASSFLRSGANVLTF

length: 16
size: few
D: NA
V: TRBV7-3
J: TRBJ2-1
DNA: TGTGCCAGCAGCTCCACAGGCTCTAGCTCCTACAATGAGCAGTTCTTC
CDR3: CASSSTGSSSYNEQFF

length: 15
size: NA
D: TRBD2
V: TRBV2
J: TRBJ2-3
DNA: TGTGCCAGCAGTTTCGGGAGGGCTAGCACAGATACGCAGTATTTT
CDR3: CASSFGRASTDTQYF

length: 18
size: NA
D: TRBD2
V: TRBV5-1
J: TRBJ2-2
DNA: TGCGCCAGCAGCATCGGGACTAGCGGGAGAGTAAACACCGGGGAGCTGTTTTTT
CDR3: CASSIGTSGRVNTGELFF

length: 16
size: NA
D: TRBD1
V: TRBV6-2/TRBV6-3
J: TRBJ1-6
DNA: TGTGCCAGCAGTTACTCCGGACAGGGATTAAGGTCACCCCTCCACTTT
CDR3: CASSYSGQGLRSPLHF